Below are 26 T cell receptor beta chains sequenced from a single sample in a study of graft-versus-host responses after intestinal transplantation. Sequencing was performed with immunoSEQ multiplex PCR; in TCRdb, only in-frame clones are kept and a portion is missing. This sample carries 84,000 or so clones, roughly 80% of them seen once, and the ten largest clones take 0.83%. Antigens for these TCRs are unknown. Sequenced material: unstimulated CD4+ T cells sorted from spleen or lymph node cells, taken before intestinal transplant. These TCRs come from a human donor who received an intestinal transplant.

The chain uses TRBV5-1 and TRBJ1-2; TRBD1 aligns across 11 bases. The V gene end was trimmed by 2 bases and the J gene end by 4 bases; junction bases not matched to a gene: 7. This CDR3 comprises 16 residues. Looked up from germline, CDR1 is SGHRS and CDR2 is YFSETQ. Here the CDR3 reads CASSFGWTGGPYGYTF. CDR3 nucleotides: TGCGCCAGCAGCTTTGGTTGGACAGGGGGCCCCTATGGCTACACCTTC.

This chain joins TRBV28 and TRBJ1-4, with 9 bases aligning to TRBD1. CDR1 is MDHEN and CDR2 is SYDVKM in the germline V gene. The junction had 10 bases not matched to a gene; V was cut back by 6 bases and J by 5 bases. This CDR3 has 16 amino acids. The CDR3 spells CASSPQAGTGNEKLFF. CDR3 DNA sequence: TGTGCCAGCAGCCCTCAAGCAGGGACAGGGAATGAAAAACTGTTTTTT.

This clone came up once. V is TRBV2 and J is TRBJ1-5; a possible D gene is TRBD1 (5 bases). This CDR3 is 14 amino acids long. Between the trimmed V and J ends, which lost 5 bases and 0 bases, there was a span of 8 bases. Germline V gene sequence: CDR1 SNHLY, CDR2 FYNNEI. CDR3 in amino acids: CASSRQYSNQPQHF. DNA of the CDR3: TGTGCCAGCAGTAGACAGTATAGCAATCAGCCCCAGCATTTT.

This rearrangement joins TRBV19 to TRBJ1-5; a weak D match, TRBD1 (6 bases). Trimming removed 0 bases at V and 2 bases at J, with 8 bases between. CDR3 length: 15 residues. Germline V lookup: CDR1 LNHDA, CDR2 SQIVND (reference sequence). CDR3 protein: CASSIDRGRNQPQHF. The CDR3 bases are TGTGCCAGTAGTATAGACAGGGGACGCAATCAGCCCCAGCATTTT.

This chain links TRBV28 with TRBJ2-2; 8 bases are a match to TRBD1. The germline CDR1 and CDR2 sequences are MDHEN and SYDVKM. The CDR3 covers 19 residues. J was trimmed by 1 base and V by 7 bases; bases with no gene match: 17. In DNA form, the CDR3 reads TGTGCCAGCACCCAATCCTGGAGAAGGGGACAGGAGAACACCGGGGAGCTGTTTTTT. Protein: CASTQSWRRGQENTGELFF. Complete variable domain (other parts from reference TRBV28 and TRBJ2-2): DVKVTQSSRYLVKRTGEKVFLECVQDMDHENMFWYRQDPGLGLRLIYFSYDVKMKEKGDIPEGYSVSREKKERFSLILESASTNQTSMYLCASTQSWRRGQENTGELFFGEGSRLTVL.

The chain has TRBV4-2 and TRBJ2-5; TRBD2 matches at 11 bases. V shed 1 base and J 5 bases; nucleotides not matched to a gene: 12. This CDR3 is 18 amino acids long. Germline V gives CDR1 LGHNA, CDR2 YNFKEQ. The CDR3 DNA is TGTGCCAGCAGCCAAGGAGGCGGCCTTAGCGGGAGGGGGGAGACCCAGTACTTC. It encodes CASSQGGGLSGRGETQYF.

The rearrangement links TRBV4-1 to TRBJ2-6; 12 bases map to TRBD1. The V and J ends lost 1 base and 2 bases, in that order; junction bases with no gene match: 3. The V gene's germline CDR1 is MGHRA and CDR2 YSYEKL. This CDR3 has 18 amino acids. CDR3 sequence (DNA): TGCGCCAGCAGCCAAGTTGGGACAGGGGGCACTGGGGCCAACGTCCTGACTTTC. Translated: CASSQVGTGGTGANVLTF.

The chain employs TRBV10-3 and TRBJ2-7; 11 bases are a match to TRBD1. The CDR3 covers 16 residues. Germline V lookup: CDR1 ENHRY, CDR2 SYGVKD. Trimming removed 2 bases from V and 2 bases from J; junction bases left unmatched: 5. The CDR3 nucleotides read TGTGCCATCAGTGAGGGACAGGGGGCGCTGACCTACGAGCAGTACTTC. It specifies CAISEGQGALTYEQYF.

This clone has just a few counts. This chain uses TRBV5-8 with TRBJ1-6; a possible D gene is TRBD1 (5 bases). This CDR3 has 17 residues. The V gene lost 3 bases and the J gene lost 9 bases, with 22 bases spanning the gap. Germline CDR1 reads SGHTS; CDR2 reads YDEGEE. The CDR3 region has the DNA TGTGCCAGCAGCTCCCCCAGAAGGGGTCCGATGGGTTCACCCCTCCACTTT. Encoded protein: CASSSPRRGPMGSPLHF. The full variable domain, completed using reference TRBV5-8 and TRBJ1-6, is EAGVTQSPTHLIKTRGQQATLRCSPISGHTSVYWYQQALGLGLQFLLWYDEGEERNRGNFPPRFSGRQFPNYSSELNVNALELEDSALYLCASSSPRRGPMGSPLHFGNGTRLTVT.

The chain carries TRBV5-1 and TRBJ2-5; D is ambiguous. Trimming removed 2 bases from V and 2 bases from J, with 7 bases in between. Germline V gene sequence: CDR1 SGHRS, CDR2 YFSETQ. The CDR3 is 13 residues long. The CDR3 bases are TGCGCCAGCAGCTTCCTCCCTCAAGAGACCCAGTACTTC. Translating gives CASSFLPQETQYF.

The genes are TRBV19 and TRBJ2-7; 7 bases line up with TRBD1. The J segment lost 4 bases and the V segment lost 3 bases, leaving 12 bases of the junction unmatched. Germline lookup yields CDR1 LNHDA and CDR2 SQIVND (reference sequence). CDR3 length equals 16 residues. CDR3 sequence reads: CASSMGTVYGVYEQYF. CDR3 nucleotides: TGTGCCAGTAGTATGGGGACAGTCTATGGGGTTTACGAGCAGTACTTC. Full variable domain (rest looked up from reference TRBV19 and TRBJ2-7): DGGITQSPKYLFRKEGQNVTLSCEQNLNHDAMYWYRQDPGQGLRLIYYSQIVNDFQKGDIAEGYSVSREKKESFPLTVTSAQKNPTAFYLCASSMGTVYGVYEQYFGPGTRLTVT.

This clone has only one observation. CDR3 bases: TGTGCCAGCAGCGTAGAAGGAGGTATTTATAGCAATCAGCCCCAGCATTTT. Residues: CASSVEGGIYSNQPQHF. The chain uses TRBV9 and TRBJ1-5; D unclear. The CDR3 contains 17 residues. The V gene's germline CDR1 is SGDLS and CDR2 YYNGEE. The germline V and J ends were trimmed by 0 bases and 0 bases, with 13 bases remaining between them.

This clone was recorded a few times. V is TRBV6-1 and J is TRBJ1-3, with unresolved D. Trimming pared 11 bases from V and 2 bases from J, leaving 13 bases between. Germline CDR1 reads MNHNS; CDR2 reads SASEGT. The length of the CDR3 is 13 residues. In DNA form, the CDR3 reads TGTGCCGGGAAAGGGAGCCCTGGAAACACCATATATTTT. Encoded protein: CAGKGSPGNTIYF.

This chain joins TRBV18 and TRBJ2-7, with a tentative D call TRBD2 (6 bases). CDR1 KGHSH and CDR2 LQKENI come from the germline V gene. The CDR3 totals 13 residues. Deletions cut 6 bases from V and 2 bases from J, with 11 bases between. The CDR3 sequence: CASSPTSTYEQYF. For the CDR3, the DNA is TGTGCCAGCTCCCCGACTAGTACCTACGAGCAGTACTTC.

V is TRBV10-2 and J is TRBJ2-1; 9 bases match TRBD2. With 10 bases clipped from V and 7 bases from J, the junction kept 5 bases outside the gene matches. The CDR3 is made up of 12 amino acids. Germline lookup yields CDR1 WSHSY and CDR2 SAAADI. The DNA of the CDR3 is TGCGCCAACCTAGCGGGACCGAATGAGCAGTTCTTC. Amino acids: CANLAGPNEQFF.

The gene calls are TRBV2 and TRBJ1-5, with D possibly TRBD1 on 5 matching bases. CDR1 is SNHLY, CDR2 FYNNEI, per germline. The CDR3 sequence is 13 residues long. Trimming removed 6 bases from V and 7 bases from J, with 13 bases in between. CDR3 nucleotides: TGTGCCAGCAGCGGCGGACATCTCCAGCCCCAGCATTTT. It specifies CASSGGHLQPQHF. Based on the CDR3 plus reference TRBV2 and TRBJ1-5, the full variable domain is EPEVTQTPSHQVTQMGQEVILRCVPISNHLYFYWYRQILGQKVEFLVSFYNNEISEKSEIFDDQFSVERPDGSNFTLKIRSTKLEDSAMYFCASSGGHLQPQHFGDGTRLSIL.

The chain carries TRBV5-4 and TRBJ2-2; the D gene is possibly TRBD1 (5 bases). V lost 0 bases to trimming and J lost 6 bases, with 9 bases between them. The CDR3 has 14 amino acids. Germline V gives CDR1 SGHNT, CDR2 YYREEE (reference sequence). The CDR3: CASSLVSGSGELFF. CDR3 coding DNA: TGTGCCAGCAGCTTGGTGTCAGGGTCCGGGGAGCTGTTTTTT.

The CDR3 nucleotides read TGTGCCAGCTCACCCGCCCTAGCGGATTCCTACGAGCAGTACTTC. Translation gives CASSPALADSYEQYF. The chain has TRBV18 and TRBJ2-7; 7 nucleotides agree with TRBD2. With 3 bases clipped from V and 1 base from J, the junction kept 6 bases outside the gene matches. The CDR3 extends over 15 amino acids. CDR1 KGHSH and CDR2 LQKENI come from the germline V gene.

This chain uses TRBV2 with TRBJ2-7; D is possibly TRBD1 (5 bases). The CDR3 spans 15 residues. Germline-derived CDR1 and CDR2 are SNHLY and FYNNEI. In nucleotides, the CDR3 is TGTGGCAACTCTAACCCCCAGGGAACTTCCTACGAGCAGTACTTC. It encodes CGNSNPQGTSYEQYF.

The chain links TRBV5-1 to TRBJ2-3, with D maybe TRBD2 (6 bases). The CDR3 is 16 amino acids. Germline V gene lookup returns CDR1 SGHRS and CDR2 YFSETQ. The V end was cut by 0 bases, the J end by 4 bases, with 15 bases between. The CDR3 region has the DNA TGCGCCAGCAGCTTGGGCCCTAGCGTGGGGGCAGATACGCAGTATTTT. Translating gives CASSLGPSVGADTQYF.

The V call is TRBV18, the J call TRBJ2-7; 7 nucleotides line up with TRBD2. CDR3 length: 13 amino acids. Germline V lookup: CDR1 KGHSH, CDR2 LQKENI. Unmatched junction bases numbered 6, after V lost 4 bases and J lost 6 bases. CDR3 residues: CASSQGGGSEQYF. Here the CDR3 DNA reads TGTGCCAGCTCACAGGGCGGGGGTTCCGAGCAGTACTTC.

The count of this clone is one. V gene TRBV6-4 combines with J gene TRBJ2-1; no firm D call. Trimming removed 5 bases from V and 8 bases from J, with 16 bases in between. Germline CDR1 and CDR2: MRHNA and SNTAGT. This CDR3 spans 14 amino acids. CDR3 coding DNA: TGTGCCAGCAGTCCCCAGGCCCCCTCGGATGAGCAGTTCTTC. It specifies CASSPQAPSDEQFF.

This chain uses TRBV6-1 with TRBJ1-1; TRBD1 agrees at 8 bases. The CDR3 length is 13 residues. Germline V lookup: CDR1 MNHNS, CDR2 SASEGT. J lost 6 bases, V lost 7 bases, and 7 bases had no gene match. The CDR3 region has the DNA TGTGCCAGCAATGACAGGGGAAAGCCTGAAGCTTTCTTT. This translates into CASNDRGKPEAFF.

CDR3 region: CASSFSPDRNTEAFF. The CDR3 region has the DNA TGCGCCAGCAGCTTTTCCCCGGACAGAAACACTGAAGCTTTCTTT. The gene calls are TRBV5-1 and TRBJ1-1, with D possibly matching TRBD1 (6 bases). The CDR3 has 15 amino acids. V was pared by 2 bases and J by 2 bases, with 13 bases between. Germline CDR1 is SGHRS and CDR2 is YFSETQ.

The chain employs TRBV2 and TRBJ2-5, with D possibly being TRBD2 (6 bases). The CDR3 has 14 residues. Germline CDR1 SNHLY, CDR2 FYNNEI. Trimming pared 3 bases from V and 5 bases from J, leaving 13 bases between. This CDR3 is CASSDTSFGETQYF. DNA of the CDR3: TGTGCCAGCAGTGATACTAGCTTCGGGGAGACCCAGTACTTC.

The chain recombines TRBV10-3 with TRBJ1-1, with a possible D match to TRBD1 (6 bases). CDR3 size: 14 residues. Germline assignment: CDR1 ENHRY and CDR2 SYGVKD. Between the trimmed V and J ends, which lost 4 bases and 3 bases, there was a span of 12 bases. This CDR3 is CAISGHRADTEAFF. CDR3 in DNA: TGTGCCATCAGTGGCCACAGGGCCGACACTGAAGCTTTCTTT.